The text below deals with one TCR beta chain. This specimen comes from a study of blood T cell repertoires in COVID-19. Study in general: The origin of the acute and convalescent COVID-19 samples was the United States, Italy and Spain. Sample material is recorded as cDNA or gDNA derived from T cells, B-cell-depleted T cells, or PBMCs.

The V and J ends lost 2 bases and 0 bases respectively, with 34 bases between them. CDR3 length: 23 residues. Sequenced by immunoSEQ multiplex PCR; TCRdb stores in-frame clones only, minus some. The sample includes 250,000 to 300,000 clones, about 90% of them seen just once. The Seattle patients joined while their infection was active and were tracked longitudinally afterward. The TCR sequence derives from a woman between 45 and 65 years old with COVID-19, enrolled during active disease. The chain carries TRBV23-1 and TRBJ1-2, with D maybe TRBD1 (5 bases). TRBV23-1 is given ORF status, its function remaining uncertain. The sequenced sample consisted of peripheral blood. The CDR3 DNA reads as TGCGCCAGCAGTCAACCGGGCCGAAATTCCGCATCAGGGCTTAAAACCACTAACTATGGCTACACCTTC. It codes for CASSQPGRNSASGLKTTNYGYTF.